This T cell receptor beta chain derives from a study of cytomegalovirus exposure and HLA in healthy donors. The ends were cut back, 0 bases at V and 4 bases at J, with 6 bases in the middle. Germline V CDR1 and CDR2: MNHEY, SVGAGI. This CDR3 comprises 13 residues. The study ran its PCR with 60 Vbeta and 13 Jbeta primers. Measured with immunoSEQ multiplex PCR; TCRdb has only the in-frame clones, and not every one. The sample includes 130,000 to 150,000 clones, over 75% seen only once; the top ten take approximately 6%. The receptor's source is a young man in good health and CMV-seropositive. The sequenced sample was PBMCs. The V gene is TRBV6-5, the J gene TRBJ1-2; D is perhaps TRBD1 (5 bases). The CDR3 DNA reads TGTGCCAGCAGTTACTCCCAGGGCTATGGCTACACCTTC. Protein: CASSYSQGYGYTF.